Listed below are T cell receptor beta chains from one sample, sequenced in a study of T-cell memory formation after mild COVID-19. TCRdb itself ran the 5' RACE reads through MiXCR, one entry per CDR3 protein. This table has a few hundred thousand distinct CDR3 sequences, around 30% appearing once. Specimen: PBMCs or a T cell subset sorted from them (not recorded which). All receptors come from an adult woman who had mild COVID-19 (a few samples of this study predate the infection). Cell type and time point are not known. CDR3s include the opening cysteine and the closing phenylalanine or tryptophan. D genes are given only for firm matches. Part of the rows lack a size; the others show once, few, many or a class for expanded clones.

-,TRBD1,TRBV20-1,TRBJ1-3,CSARDHPRGENTIYF,TGCAGTGCTAGAGATCATCCCAGGGGGGAAAACACCATATATTTT
-,-,TRBV5-6,TRBJ2-5,CASSLRTEETQYF,TGTGCCAGCAGCCTCCGGACAGAGGAGACCCAGTACTTC
few,TRBD1,TRBV29-1,TRBJ2-7,CSAAGQGAGEQYF,TGCAGCGCCGCGGGACAGGGGGCGGGGGAGCAGTACTTC
few,-,TRBV5-6,TRBJ2-5,CASSQNLFGVQETQYF,TGTGCCAGCAGCCAGAATCTGTTCGGGGTCCAAGAGACCCAGTACTTC
-,-,TRBV7-2,TRBJ1-3,CASSLLGLGTGNTIYF,TGTGCCAGCAGCTTACTGGGACTGGGGACTGGAAACACCATATATTTT
-,TRBD1,TRBV2,TRBJ1-5,CASMDRGNQPQHF,TGTGCCAGCATGGACAGGGGCAATCAGCCCCAGCATTTT
many,TRBD1,TRBV5-1,TRBJ1-1,CASSATGGGTEAFF,TGCGCCAGCAGCGCCACAGGGGGCGGCACTGAAGCTTTCTTT
few,TRBD2,TRBV7-9,TRBJ2-5,CASSSESGGQETQYF,TGTGCCAGCAGCTCCGAGAGCGGGGGTCAAGAGACCCAGTACTTC
-,-,TRBV10-3,TRBJ2-3,CAISESTWGTDTQYF,TGTGCCATCAGTGAGTCTACTTGGGGCACAGATACGCAGTATTTT
few,TRBD2,TRBV4-2,TRBJ2-2,CASRRGGLARGGELFF,TGTGCCAGCAGACGCGGGGGACTAGCGCGAGGCGGGGAGCTGTTTTTT
-,-,TRBV19,TRBJ2-7,CASSSQGNYEQYF,TGTGCCAGTAGTAGCCAGGGGAATTACGAGCAGTACTTC
many,TRBD1,TRBV5-1,TRBJ2-2,CASSPRQGTGELFF,TGCGCCAGCAGCCCGAGACAGGGGACCGGGGAGCTGTTTTTT
-,TRBD2,TRBV30,TRBJ2-7,CAWGRTSGMREQYF,TGTGCCTGGGGAAGGACTAGCGGGATGCGGGAGCAGTACTTC
-,-,TRBV15,TRBJ2-7,CATSRVVGRETLAGSYEQYF,TGTGCCACCAGCAGAGTCGTGGGCCGGGAAACCCTAGCAGGATCCTACGAGCAGTACTTC
many,-,TRBV12-3/TRBV12-4,TRBJ1-1,CASSPQGTEAFF,TGTGCCAGCAGTCCGCAGGGTACTGAAGCTTTCTTT
few,-,TRBV5-5,TRBJ2-1,CASSLATSSNEQFF,TGTGCCAGCAGCTTGGCCACTAGCAGTAATGAGCAGTTCTTC
-,TRBD1,TRBV6-5,TRBJ2-7,CASIPSPGQGATYEQYF,TGTGCCAGCATCCCTTCCCCCGGACAGGGGGCCACCTACGAGCAGTACTTC
-,-,TRBV6-2/TRBV6-3,TRBJ2-2,CASYGSGYTGELFF,TGTGCCAGCTACGGGTCTGGGTACACCGGGGAGCTGTTTTTT
-,-,TRBV11-2,TRBJ2-1,CASSWGLSPNEQFF,TGTGCCAGCAGCTGGGGACTTAGTCCCAATGAGCAGTTCTTC
once,-,TRBV19,TRBJ2-5,CASTDSSVQETQYF,TGTGCCAGTACCGATTCTAGCGTCCAAGAGACCCAGTACTTC
-,-,TRBV5-1,TRBJ2-2,CASSSDSTGELFF,TGCGCCAGCAGCTCTGACAGCACCGGGGAGCTGTTTTTT
-,-,TRBV27,TRBJ2-7,CASSPPPGGQIYEQYF,TGTGCCAGCAGTCCCCCTCCCGGGGGGCAGATTTACGAGCAGTACTTC
few,-,TRBV24-1,TRBJ2-3,CATAFTDTQYF,TGTGCCACCGCATTCACAGATACGCAGTATTTT
-,-,TRBV12-3/TRBV12-4,TRBJ2-7,CASSFGASYEQYF,TGTGCCAGCAGTTTCGGGGCATCCTACGAGCAGTACTTC
-,TRBD1,TRBV6-6,TRBJ2-6,CASRQGGPAGANVLTF,TGTGCCAGCAGACAGGGGGGCCCCGCTGGGGCCAACGTCCTGACTTTC
-,-,TRBV18,TRBJ2-3,CASSPPLRDSNTQYF,TGTGCCAGCTCACCACCGCTCCGGGACTCCAATACGCAGTATTTT
once,-,TRBV30,TRBJ1-5,CAWSVRAREGDQPQHF,TGTGCCTGGAGTGTAAGGGCCAGGGAAGGCGATCAGCCCCAGCATTTT
-,TRBD1,TRBV5-5,TRBJ2-7,CASSLARDSVYEQYF,TGTGCCAGCAGCTTGGCCAGGGACAGTGTATACGAGCAGTACTTC